This section outlines one T cell receptor (beta chain) sequence together with its context. Its antigen is as yet unknown. The data belong to a study of cytomegalovirus exposure and HLA in healthy donors. Background on the study: Later, an analysis reported that the 130 or so validation repertoires had used the same platform as the 550 to 750 first-cohort repertoires. Overall study results and limits: Some public TCRs appeared in many individuals, while most sequences were rare. Confirmation in vitro established that three CMV-associated chains were specific for CMV antigens. Per published reports, the classifier diagnosed cytomegalovirus status with high specificity and sensitivity.

Germline V CDR1 and CDR2: SGHAT, FQNNGV. Trimming removed 2 bases from V and 0 bases from J, with 14 bases in between. The CDR3 runs 16 residues. This table comes from immunoSEQ multiplex PCR, and its TCRdb copy is limited to in-frame clones, with some not included. The sample has 250,000 to 400,000 clones, roughly 87% seen once. The receptor was derived from a man aged 25 to 45 in good health and CMV-seronegative. The V call is TRBV11-2, the J call TRBJ2-7; maybe TRBD1 (6 bases). Sequenced input: PBMCs. The DNA of the CDR3 is TGTGCCAGCAGCTTATGGCTGGGGGCCTCCTCCTACGAGCAGTACTTC. Its protein is CASSLWLGASSYEQYF.